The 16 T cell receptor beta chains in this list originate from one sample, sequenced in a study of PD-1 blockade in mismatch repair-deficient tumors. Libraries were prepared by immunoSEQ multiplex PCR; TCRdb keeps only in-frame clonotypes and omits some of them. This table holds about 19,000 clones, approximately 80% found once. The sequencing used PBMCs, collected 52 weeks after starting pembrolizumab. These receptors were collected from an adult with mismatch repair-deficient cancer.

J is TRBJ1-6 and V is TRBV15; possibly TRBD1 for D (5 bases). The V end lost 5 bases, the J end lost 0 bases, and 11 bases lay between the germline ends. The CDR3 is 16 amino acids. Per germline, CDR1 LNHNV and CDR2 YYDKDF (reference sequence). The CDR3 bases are TGTGCCACCAGCCCGCGGGGGAGCTCCTATAATTCACCCCTCCACTTT. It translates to CATSPRGSSYNSPLHF.

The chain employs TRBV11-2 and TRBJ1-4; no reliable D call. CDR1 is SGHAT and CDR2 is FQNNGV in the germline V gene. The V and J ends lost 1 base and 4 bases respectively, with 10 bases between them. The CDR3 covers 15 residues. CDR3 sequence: CASSLGLTGNEKLFF. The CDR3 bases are TGTGCCAGCAGCTTAGGCTTGACTGGTAATGAAAAACTGTTTTTT.

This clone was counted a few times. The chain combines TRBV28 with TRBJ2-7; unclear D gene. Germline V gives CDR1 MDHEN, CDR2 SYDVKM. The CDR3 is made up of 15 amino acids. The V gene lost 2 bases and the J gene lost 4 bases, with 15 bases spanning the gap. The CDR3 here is CASSLRGRKSYEQYF. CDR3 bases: TGTGCCAGCAGTTTAAGAGGTCGGAAGTCATACGAGCAGTACTTC.

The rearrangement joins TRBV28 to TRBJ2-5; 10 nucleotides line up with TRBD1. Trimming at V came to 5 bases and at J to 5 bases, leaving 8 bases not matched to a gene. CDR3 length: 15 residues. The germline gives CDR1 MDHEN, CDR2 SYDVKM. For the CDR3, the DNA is TGTGCCAGCAGTCCCCGGACAGGGGGAATCGAGACCCAGTACTTC. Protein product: CASSPRTGGIETQYF.

The CDR3 loop is CASSLGTGWGDTQYF. CDR3 DNA: TGTGCCAGTAGTCTTGGAACAGGGTGGGGAGATACGCAGTATTTT. V gene TRBV19 combines with J gene TRBJ2-3; possible D gene TRBD1, 6 bases. The CDR3 is 15 amino acids. V shed 5 bases and J shed 5 bases, with 17 bases lying between them. CDR1 LNHDA and CDR2 SQIVND come from the germline V gene (reference sequence).

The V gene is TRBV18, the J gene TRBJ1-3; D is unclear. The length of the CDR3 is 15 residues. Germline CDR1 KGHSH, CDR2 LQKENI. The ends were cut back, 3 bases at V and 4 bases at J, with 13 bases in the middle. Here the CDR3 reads CASSPNSVAGNTIYF. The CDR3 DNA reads TGTGCCAGCTCACCGAATTCGGTAGCGGGAAACACCATATATTTT.

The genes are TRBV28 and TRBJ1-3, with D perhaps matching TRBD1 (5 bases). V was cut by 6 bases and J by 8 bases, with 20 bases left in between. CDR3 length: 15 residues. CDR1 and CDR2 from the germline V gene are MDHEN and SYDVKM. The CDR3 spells CASSPSGEGIYTIYF. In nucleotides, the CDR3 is TGTGCCAGCAGCCCTTCGGGGGAGGGGATTTACACCATATATTTT. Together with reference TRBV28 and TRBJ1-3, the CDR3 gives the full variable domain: DVKVTQSSRYLVKRTGEKVFLECVQDMDHENMFWYRQDPGLGLRLIYFSYDVKMKEKGDIPEGYSVSREKKERFSLILESASTNQTSMYLCASSPSGEGIYTIYFGEGSWLTVV.

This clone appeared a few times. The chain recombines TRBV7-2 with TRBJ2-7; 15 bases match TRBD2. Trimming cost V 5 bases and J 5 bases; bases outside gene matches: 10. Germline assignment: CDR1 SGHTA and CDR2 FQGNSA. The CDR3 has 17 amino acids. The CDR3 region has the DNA TGTGCCAGCAGCAGAAAGGGACTAGCGGGAGGCTACAACGAGCAGTACTTC. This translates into CASSRKGLAGGYNEQYF.

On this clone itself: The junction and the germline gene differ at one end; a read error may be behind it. The chain's CDR3 is CASSVRAGEEQYF. The CDR3, as DNA: TGTGCTAGCAGCGTAAGGGCGGGAGAAGAGCAGTACTTC. J is TRBJ2-7 and V is TRBV7-7; 7 nucleotides line up with TRBD2. This CDR3 contains 13 residues. In germline, CDR1 is SSHAT, CDR2 FNYEAQ (reference sequence).

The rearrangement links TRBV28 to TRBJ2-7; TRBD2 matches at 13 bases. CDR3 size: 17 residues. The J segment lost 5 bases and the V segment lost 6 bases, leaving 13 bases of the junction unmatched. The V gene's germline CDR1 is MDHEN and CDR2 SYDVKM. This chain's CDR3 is CASRNSLGLAGANEQYF. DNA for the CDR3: TGTGCCAGCAGGAATTCCCTCGGACTAGCGGGAGCGAACGAGCAGTACTTC.

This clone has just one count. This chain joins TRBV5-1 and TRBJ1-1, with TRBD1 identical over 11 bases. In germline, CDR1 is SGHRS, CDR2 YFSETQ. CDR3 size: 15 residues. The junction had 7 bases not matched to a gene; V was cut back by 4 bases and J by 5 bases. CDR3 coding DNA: TGCGCCAGCAGCCCGGGACAGGGGGAGGATACTGAAGCTTTCTTT. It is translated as CASSPGQGEDTEAFF.

Written as DNA, the CDR3 is TGCGCCAGCAGCCCGGAAGGGGCAGATACGCAGTATTTT. It translates to CASSPEGADTQYF. V gene TRBV5-1 combines with J gene TRBJ2-3, with D possibly being TRBD1 (5 bases). The length of the CDR3 is 13 residues. Germline CDR1 reads SGHRS; CDR2 reads YFSETQ. V was clipped by 4 bases and J by 4 bases, with 10 bases between them. The full variable domain, its missing parts supplied by reference TRBV5-1 and TRBJ2-3, is KAGVTQTPRYLIKTRGQQVTLSCSPISGHRSVSWYQQTPGQGLQFLFEYFSETQRNKGNFPGRFSGRQFSNSRSEMNVSTLELGDSALYLCASSPEGADTQYFGPGTRLTVL.

The DNA for the CDR3 is TGTGCCAGCAGCCTACATAGCGGGAGGGGCTTCGCAGCGTCCTACGAGCAGTACTTC. Protein: CASSLHSGRGFAASYEQYF. V usage is TRBV28 and J usage is TRBJ2-7; 11 bases agree with TRBD2. Germline V gene sequence: CDR1 MDHEN, CDR2 SYDVKM. The CDR3 loop spans 19 amino acids. Trimming at V came to 6 bases and at J to 1 base, leaving 17 bases not matched to a gene.

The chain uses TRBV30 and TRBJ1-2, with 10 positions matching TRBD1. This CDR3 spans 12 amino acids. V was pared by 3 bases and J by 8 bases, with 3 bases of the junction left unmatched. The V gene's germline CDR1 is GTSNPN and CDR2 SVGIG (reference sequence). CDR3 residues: CAWRTGGEGYTF. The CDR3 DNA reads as TGTGCCTGGAGGACAGGGGGCGAAGGCTACACCTTC.

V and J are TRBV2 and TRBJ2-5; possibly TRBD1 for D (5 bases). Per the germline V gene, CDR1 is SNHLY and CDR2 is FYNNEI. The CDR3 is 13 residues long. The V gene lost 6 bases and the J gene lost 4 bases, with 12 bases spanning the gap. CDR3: CASRPGWAETQYF. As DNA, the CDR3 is TGTGCCAGCAGGCCAGGGTGGGCAGAGACCCAGTACTTC.

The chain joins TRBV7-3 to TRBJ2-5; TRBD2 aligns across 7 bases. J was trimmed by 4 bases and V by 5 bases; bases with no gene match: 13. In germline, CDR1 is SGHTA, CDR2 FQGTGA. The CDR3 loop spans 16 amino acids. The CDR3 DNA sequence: TGTGCCAGCAGCCGAACGGGGACTACCCTGATAGAGACCCAGTACTTC. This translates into CASSRTGTTLIETQYF.